This T cell receptor (beta chain) came from a study of blood T cell repertoires in COVID-19. Study summary: Acute-phase and convalescent COVID-19 samples originated in the United States, Italy and Spain.

This clone appeared once. The study assigned cohorts using participant-reported clinical history. Two consecutive negative NP/OP PCR tests, clearance, or resolved symptoms defined Cohort 3 recovery. Original analysis: Amplification from reference gene primers served as the basis for estimated nucleated cell counts. TCRdb keeps only in-frame clones here, not all; method: immunoSEQ multiplex PCR. V and J calls and clone size are as listed in that table; D and trimming were resolved from the DNA. Among about 300,000 clones, roughly nine tenths were seen once, and the ten largest hold approximately 5%. The CDR3 is 14 amino acids. Germline loops: CDR1 MNHEY, CDR2 SMNVEV (reference sequence). V was cut by 3 bases and J by 11 bases, with 14 bases left in between.

The genes are TRBV27 and TRBJ1-6; D remains ambiguous. Input material: PBMCs or T cells enriched from blood (not recorded which). This receptor was obtained from a man in his sixties who had recovered from COVID-19. The CDR3 here is CASSFMGFGTPLHF. The CDR3 DNA is TGTGCCAGCAGTTTCATGGGGTTCGGGACACCCCTCCACTTT.